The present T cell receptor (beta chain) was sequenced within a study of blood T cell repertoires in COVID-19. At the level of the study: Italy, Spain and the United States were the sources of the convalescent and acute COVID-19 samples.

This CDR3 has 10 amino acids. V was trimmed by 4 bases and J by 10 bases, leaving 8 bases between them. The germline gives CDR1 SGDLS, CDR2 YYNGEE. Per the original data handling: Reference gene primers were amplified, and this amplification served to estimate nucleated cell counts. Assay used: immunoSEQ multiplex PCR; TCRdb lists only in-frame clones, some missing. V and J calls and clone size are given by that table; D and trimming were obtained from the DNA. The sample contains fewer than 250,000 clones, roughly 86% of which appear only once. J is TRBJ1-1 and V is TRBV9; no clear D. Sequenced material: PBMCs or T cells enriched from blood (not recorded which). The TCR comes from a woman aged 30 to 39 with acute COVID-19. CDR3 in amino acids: CASSPRGAFF. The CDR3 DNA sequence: TGTGCCAGCAGCCCTCGGGGAGCTTTCTTT.